The T cell receptor (beta chain) under discussion was sequenced for a study of T cell repertoires in cytomegalovirus infection. Whole-study context: As its CMV epitopes, the study selected recently identified HLA-C-restricted and well-studied HLA-B-restricted targets.

The CDR3 consists of 16 residues. With 5 bases clipped from V and 3 bases from J, the junction kept 4 bases outside the gene matches. Germline CDR1 and CDR2: MNHEY and SMNVEV (reference sequence). Study-wide points: Dominating the ex vivo response were HLA-C-restricted CMV-specific TCR beta clonotypes.

TCRdb reprocessed the reads with MiXCR, giving one entry per CDR3 protein. The table lists around 750,000 distinct CDR3 sequences, about 31% of them singletons, with roughly an eighth in the top ten. A word on this clonotype: Its cognate antigen is unknown.

Sequencing used cultured CD8+ T cells from PBMCs, obtained from culture after CMV antigen stimulation. This chain connects TRBV27 to TRBJ2-1, with 13 bases fitting TRBD2. This receptor was obtained from a human donor in good health (CMV status not recorded). Some clones in this sample may be carry-over from other donors' samples. This CDR3 is CASSPGLAGVYNEQFF. CDR3 nucleotides: TGTGCCAGCAGTCCAGGACTAGCGGGGGTCTACAATGAGCAGTTCTTC.